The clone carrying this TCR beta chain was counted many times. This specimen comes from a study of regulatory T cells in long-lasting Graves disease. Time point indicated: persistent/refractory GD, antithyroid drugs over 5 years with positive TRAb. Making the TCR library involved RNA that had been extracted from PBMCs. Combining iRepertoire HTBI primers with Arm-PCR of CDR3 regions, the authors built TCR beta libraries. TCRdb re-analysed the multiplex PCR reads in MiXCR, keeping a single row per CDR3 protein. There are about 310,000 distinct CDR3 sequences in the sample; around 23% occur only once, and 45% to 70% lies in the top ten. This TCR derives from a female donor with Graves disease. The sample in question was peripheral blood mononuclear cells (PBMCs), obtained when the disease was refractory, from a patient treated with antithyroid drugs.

CDR3 nucleotides: TGTGCCAGCAGTTTGAGGGGGTCCCACGAGCAGTACTTC. This codes for CASSLRGSHEQYF. The chain couples TRBV27 to TRBJ2-7; a possible D gene is TRBD1 (6 bases). Trimming shortened V by 3 bases and J by 5 bases, and 11 bases separated the two germline ends. The V gene's germline CDR1 is MNHEY and CDR2 SMNVEV (reference sequence). This CDR3 has 13 amino acids.